These T cell receptor beta chains were read from a single sample in a study of cytomegalovirus exposure and HLA in healthy donors. This table comes from immunoSEQ multiplex PCR, and its TCRdb copy is limited to in-frame clones, with some not included. The sample lists about 140,000 clones; approximately 80% were seen once. The specimen sequenced was PBMCs. The receptors here all came from a male donor in good health and CMV-seronegative. The CDR3 runs from the conserved cysteine through the conserved F or W. The order of the fields is J gene, V gene, CDR3 protein.

J gene: TRBJ1-6
V gene: TRBV11-2
CDR3 protein: CASSLRAYSPLHF

J gene: TRBJ2-1
V gene: TRBV5-1
CDR3 protein: CASSTTPGLAGVNEQFF

J gene: TRBJ1-1
V gene: TRBV7-8
CDR3 protein: CASSLEGDRRAAFF

J gene: TRBJ2-3
V gene: TRBV18
CDR3 protein: CASSPLGGRDTQYF

J gene: TRBJ2-5
V gene: TRBV5-6
CDR3 protein: CASSFEAAVKLQETQYF

J gene: TRBJ2-5
V gene: TRBV9
CDR3 protein: CASSVRGEEGPGETQYF

J gene: TRBJ1-1
V gene: TRBV5-1
CDR3 protein: CASSSGTRDTEAFF

J gene: TRBJ1-6
V gene: TRBV9
CDR3 protein: CASSVQGQGSPLHF

J gene: TRBJ1-1
V gene: TRBV11-2
CDR3 protein: CASSLDRNTEAFF

J gene: TRBJ1-4
V gene: TRBV5-6
CDR3 protein: CASSLASGSEKLFF

J gene: TRBJ2-3
V gene: TRBV13
CDR3 protein: CASSRRLAGGLSTDTQYF

J gene: TRBJ1-1
V gene: TRBV29-1
CDR3 protein: CSVNGQTNTEAFF

J gene: TRBJ1-5
V gene: TRBV2
CDR3 protein: CASRGEALGQPQHF

J gene: TRBJ2-1
V gene: TRBV5-1
CDR3 protein: CASSLEAGGPLEQFF

J gene: TRBJ1-5
V gene: TRBV6-5
CDR3 protein: CASTFRQGAQPQHF

J gene: TRBJ1-1
V gene: TRBV4-1
CDR3 protein: CASSPGHSHEAFF

J gene: TRBJ1-2
V gene: TRBV19
CDR3 protein: CASRARDRGSYGYTF

J gene: TRBJ1-4
V gene: TRBV2
CDR3 protein: CASRPGTGSSRSGNEKLFF

J gene: TRBJ2-7
V gene: TRBV4-1
CDR3 protein: CASSQPARGSYEQYF

J gene: TRBJ1-2
V gene: TRBV7-2
CDR3 protein: CASSREGYGYTF

J gene: TRBJ2-3
V gene: TRBV2
CDR3 protein: CASRLTSGGGDTQYF

J gene: TRBJ2-5
V gene: TRBV27
CDR3 protein: CASSLTRDFTQETQYF

J gene: TRBJ2-5
V gene: TRBV5-8
CDR3 protein: CASTMGLAGLETQYF

J gene: TRBJ1-2
V gene: TRBV10-3
CDR3 protein: CAISDSRDKERSNYGYTF

J gene: TRBJ2-1
V gene: TRBV27
CDR3 protein: CASRTNSRVLSSYNEQFF

J gene: TRBJ1-1
V gene: TRBV7-8
CDR3 protein: CASSLLRETEAFF

J gene: TRBJ1-1
V gene: TRBV7-2
CDR3 protein: CASSRQGAGAFF

J gene: TRBJ2-3
V gene: TRBV2
CDR3 protein: CASIGRGGQYF

J gene: TRBJ2-3
V gene: TRBV7-3
CDR3 protein: CASSLRPTGSTDTQYF

J gene: TRBJ2-3
V gene: TRBV5-1
CDR3 protein: CASRMTDTQYF

J gene: TRBJ1-5
V gene: TRBV15
CDR3 protein: CATSEQGYSNQPQHF

J gene: TRBJ1-1
V gene: TRBV9
CDR3 protein: CASSARTFEAFF

J gene: TRBJ2-3
V gene: TRBV7-2
CDR3 protein: CASSLNTGPDTQYF

J gene: TRBJ1-2
V gene: TRBV5-8
CDR3 protein: CASSLMGGNQGYTF

J gene: TRBJ2-4
V gene: TRBV10-2
CDR3 protein: CASGEAKNIQYF

J gene: TRBJ1-5
V gene: TRBV4-3
CDR3 protein: CASSQDWHARNGQPQHF

J gene: TRBJ1-1
V gene: TRBV19
CDR3 protein: CASNHQGRVNTEAFF

J gene: TRBJ1-1
V gene: TRBV28
CDR3 protein: CASSLHRGLTEAFF

J gene: TRBJ1-3
V gene: TRBV27
CDR3 protein: CASSPFFSSGNTIYF

J gene: TRBJ2-1
V gene: TRBV12-5
CDR3 protein: CASGLGTGNDNEQFF

J gene: TRBJ2-1
V gene: TRBV6-4
CDR3 protein: CASSASLGAPYNEQFF

J gene: TRBJ2-3
V gene: TRBV5-1
CDR3 protein: CASSLGGRLSTDTQYF

J gene: TRBJ2-1
V gene: TRBV5-1
CDR3 protein: CASREGTGEVYNEQFF

J gene: TRBJ2-3
V gene: TRBV6-4
CDR3 protein: CASIEVGTHYTDTQYF

J gene: TRBJ1-2
V gene: TRBV7-3
CDR3 protein: CASSPRDSTNYGYTF

J gene: TRBJ1-2
V gene: TRBV6-5
CDR3 protein: CASSYSVNRRGGYTF

J gene: TRBJ2-7
V gene: TRBV5-1
CDR3 protein: CATQSDRGSEQYF

J gene: TRBJ2-7
V gene: TRBV28
CDR3 protein: CASSRELFSRYF

J gene: TRBJ1-1
V gene: TRBV27
CDR3 protein: CASSSLPTGQHTEAFF

J gene: TRBJ1-2
V gene: TRBV28
CDR3 protein: CASGQDKSPGYTF

J gene: TRBJ1-2
V gene: TRBV30
CDR3 protein: CAWSWGRSRGYTF

J gene: TRBJ1-1
V gene: TRBV11-2
CDR3 protein: CASSLRGGGGTEAFF

J gene: TRBJ2-7
V gene: TRBV5-1
CDR3 protein: CASRPPGTYEQYF

J gene: TRBJ2-7
V gene: TRBV28
CDR3 protein: CASSYSPKRTLAGRSYEQYF

J gene: TRBJ1-2
V gene: TRBV28
CDR3 protein: CASKYKASYPYGYTF

J gene: TRBJ1-3
V gene: TRBV9
CDR3 protein: CASSQGSGDTIYF

J gene: TRBJ1-1
V gene: TRBV2
CDR3 protein: CASSEAGAGYTEAFF

J gene: TRBJ2-4
V gene: TRBV14
CDR3 protein: CASSQQAGVSNIQYF

J gene: TRBJ2-5
V gene: TRBV5-5
CDR3 protein: CASSLRTGSIQETQYF

J gene: TRBJ2-6
V gene: TRBV6-1
CDR3 protein: CAIMPGGAGANVLTF